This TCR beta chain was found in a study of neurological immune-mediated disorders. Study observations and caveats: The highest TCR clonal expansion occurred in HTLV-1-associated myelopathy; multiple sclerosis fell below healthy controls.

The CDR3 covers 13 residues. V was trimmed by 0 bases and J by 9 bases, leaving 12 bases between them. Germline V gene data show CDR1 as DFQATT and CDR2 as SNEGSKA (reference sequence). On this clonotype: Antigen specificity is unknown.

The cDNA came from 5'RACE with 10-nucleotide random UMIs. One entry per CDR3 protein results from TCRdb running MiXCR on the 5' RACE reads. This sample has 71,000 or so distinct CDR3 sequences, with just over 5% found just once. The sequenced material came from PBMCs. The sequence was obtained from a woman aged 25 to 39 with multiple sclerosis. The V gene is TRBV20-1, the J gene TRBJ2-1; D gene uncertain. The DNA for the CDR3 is TGCAGTGCTAGAGATTTGTATACCCGTGAGCAGTTCTTC. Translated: CSARDLYTREQFF.